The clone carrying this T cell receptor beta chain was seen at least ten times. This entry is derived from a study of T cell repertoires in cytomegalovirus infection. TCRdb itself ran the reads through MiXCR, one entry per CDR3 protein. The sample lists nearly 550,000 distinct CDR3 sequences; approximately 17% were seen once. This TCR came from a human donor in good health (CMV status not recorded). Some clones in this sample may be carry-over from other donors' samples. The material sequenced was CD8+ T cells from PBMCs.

The CDR3 DNA is TGTGCCAGCAGCGAACCCCCCCCGGGGGCTGAAGCTTTCTTT. Its protein is CASSEPPPGAEAFF. The chain recombines TRBV7-9 with TRBJ1-1, with D perhaps TRBD1 (5 bases). The V and J ends lost 5 bases and 6 bases respectively, with 16 bases between them. This CDR3 comprises 14 residues. Germline V lookup: CDR1 SEHNR, CDR2 FQNEAQ (reference sequence).